These 15 T cell receptor beta chains originate from one sample sequenced in a study of shared clonotypes between healthy human individuals. Assay used: immunoSEQ multiplex PCR; TCRdb lists only in-frame clones, some missing. This table has about 490,000 clones, about 84% appearing once. Sequencing used PBMCs. The receptors were sampled from a woman between 40 and 55 years old in good health. Some clones in this sample may be carry-over from other donors' samples.

As regards this clone: Possible read error: a much larger clone is one base away. This sample also contains other DNA sequences that code for the same CDR3. The rearrangement links TRBV11-2 to TRBJ2-3, with D possibly being TRBD1 (5 bases). Germline V gene lookup returns CDR1 SGHAT and CDR2 FQNNGV. Trimming shortened V by 0 bases and J by 4 bases, and 14 bases separated the two germline ends. This CDR3 comprises 16 residues. The CDR3 sequence is CASSLDSTGVADTQYF. CDR3 nucleotides: TGTGCCAGCAGCTTAGATTCAACAGGTGTGGCAGATACGCAGTATTTT.

This clone appeared once. A far larger clone is just one base off, so this is likely a read error. Other nucleotide sequences in the sample specify the same CDR3. This CDR3 reads CASSLVAGFGNTIYF. The CDR3 DNA is TGTGCCAGCAGCTTAGTGGCCGGGTTCGGAAACACCATATATTTT. The V gene is TRBV11-2, the J gene TRBJ1-3; D gene uncertain. The germline V gene has CDR1 SGHAT and CDR2 FQNNGV. Trimming cost V 1 base and J 4 bases, with 11 bases left between them. The CDR3 runs 15 residues. Full variable domain (remainder filled in from reference TRBV11-2 and TRBJ1-3): EAGVAQSPRYKIIEKRQSVAFWCNPISGHATLYWYQQILGQGPKLLIQFQNNGVVDDSQLPKDRFSAERLKGVDSTLKIQPAKLEDSAVYLCASSLVAGFGNTIYFGEGSWLTVV.

The chain carries TRBV4-3 and TRBJ2-3; D remains ambiguous. V was cut by 1 base and J by 3 bases, with 5 bases left in between. The CDR3 is made up of 13 amino acids. Germline V CDR1 and CDR2: LGHNA, YSLEER. CDR3 region: CASSQGITDTQYF. CDR3 DNA sequence: TGCGCCAGCAGCCAAGGGATTACAGATACGCAGTATTTT.

This chain uses TRBV29-1 with TRBJ2-3, with D tentatively TRBD1 or TRBD2 (5 bases each). Germline V gives CDR1 SQVTM, CDR2 ANQGSEA. Trimming left V 4 bases short and J 0 bases short, with 8 bases between. This CDR3 contains 13 residues. In nucleotides, the CDR3 is TGCAGCGTTGTGAGGGACAGCACAGATACGCAGTATTTT. Its translation is CSVVRDSTDTQYF.

The chain joins TRBV19 to TRBJ2-7; 9 bases line up with TRBD1. Germline V gene sequence: CDR1 LNHDA, CDR2 SQIVND (reference sequence). V gave up 6 bases and J gave up 1 base; unmatched junction bases: 7. The CDR3 has 15 amino acids. DNA for the CDR3: TGTGCCAGTAGAAACTACAGGGGGCTATCCTACGAGCAGTACTTC. Translated, it gives CASRNYRGLSYEQYF.

The chain recombines TRBV15 with TRBJ2-1, with TRBD2 matching over 13 bases. The germline gives CDR1 LNHNV, CDR2 YYDKDF (reference sequence). The CDR3 sequence is 19 residues long. V shed 3 bases and J 6 bases; nucleotides not matched to a gene: 14. The CDR3 region is CATSSALLAGGEIGNEQFF. In DNA, the CDR3 is TGTGCCACCAGCAGTGCATTACTAGCGGGAGGGGAAATTGGCAATGAGCAGTTCTTC.

The genes are TRBV6-1 and TRBJ2-1; 8 bases are shared with TRBD2. There are 13 residues in the CDR3. V gave up 4 bases and J gave up 7 bases; unmatched junction bases: 3. CDR1 MNHNS and CDR2 SASEGT come from the germline V gene. CDR3 DNA sequence: TGTGCCAGCAGTGTCCGGGAGGGGAATGAGCAGTTCTTC. It yields the protein CASSVREGNEQFF.

Note on this clone: A single base is all that separates this from a far larger clone, so a read error is likely. The sample holds other DNA sequences that translate to the same CDR3. V usage is TRBV6-5 and J usage is TRBJ2-5; D gene uncertain. The end of the DNA aligns better with TRBJ2-7, so the J call may be wrong. CDR3 length: 13 amino acids. From germline, CDR1 is MNHEY and CDR2 SVGAGI. Here the CDR3 DNA reads TGCGCCAGCAGTTATACGGCGACCTACGAGCAGTACTTC. It is translated as CASSYTATYEQYF.

The chain couples TRBV19 to TRBJ2-7; 9 bases are shared with TRBD1. Germline V gene data show CDR1 as LNHDA and CDR2 as SQIVND (reference sequence). Trimming removed 1 base from V and 3 bases from J; junction bases left unmatched: 7. The CDR3 sequence is 16 residues long. CDR3 DNA: TGTGCCAGTAGTATAGTCCCTGGACAGGGGAGCTACGAGCAGTACTTC. Its protein product is CASSIVPGQGSYEQYF. The complete variable domain, with remaining parts taken from reference TRBV19 and TRBJ2-7, reads DGGITQSPKYLFRKEGQNVTLSCEQNLNHDAMYWYRQDPGQGLRLIYYSQIVNDFQKGDIAEGYSVSREKKESFPLTVTSAQKNPTAFYLCASSIVPGQGSYEQYFGPGTRLTVT.

V and J are TRBV19 and TRBJ2-3; D is ambiguous. Looked up from germline, CDR1 is LNHDA and CDR2 is SQIVND (reference sequence). The CDR3 loop spans 14 amino acids. The V gene lost 3 bases and the J gene lost 1 base, with 8 bases spanning the gap. The CDR3 DNA follows: TGTGCCAGTAGTATGAATGCGGGCACAGATACGCAGTATTTT. Protein sequence: CASSMNAGTDTQYF.

A remark on this clone: A far bigger clonotype differs at one base, so this is likely a read error. This sequence joins TRBV30 and TRBJ2-6, with D perhaps matching TRBD1 (5 bases). Germline-derived CDR1 and CDR2 are GTSNPN and SVGIG (reference sequence). This CDR3 contains 18 residues. The CDR3 region has the DNA TGTGCCTGGAGTGTAGACCAGGGTTCATACTCTGGGGCCAGCGTCCTGACTTTC. Its translation: CAWSVDQGSYSGASVLTF.

This chain joins TRBV9 and TRBJ2-1; 9 positions match TRBD2. The junction had 13 bases not matched to a gene; V was cut back by 0 bases and J by 0 bases. The germline gives CDR1 SGDLS, CDR2 YYNGEE. This CDR3 is built from 20 residues. The CDR3 reads CASSVGELFSGGSSYNEQFF. The CDR3 region has the DNA TGTGCCAGCAGCGTAGGCGAGCTATTTAGCGGGGGAAGCTCCTACAATGAGCAGTTCTTC.

The chain is built from TRBV20-1 and TRBJ1-1, with TRBD1 matching over 7 bases. The V segment lost 6 bases and the J segment 8 bases; nucleotides outside the gene matches: 6. This CDR3 region has 11 residues. The V gene's germline CDR1 is DFQATT and CDR2 SNEGSKA (reference sequence). This CDR3 reads CSAKDRLEAFF. The CDR3 nucleotides are TGCAGTGCCAAGGACAGGTTAGAAGCTTTCTTT.

This rearrangement joins TRBV10-2 to TRBJ2-7; perhaps TRBD2 as D (6 bases). Germline CDR1 WSHSY, CDR2 SAAADI. Trimming pared 0 bases from V and 0 bases from J, leaving 15 bases between. The CDR3 contains 17 residues. DNA of the CDR3: TGCGCCAGCAGTGAGTCGACTAGAGCTACGGGCTCCTACGAGCAGTACTTC. Translating it yields CASSESTRATGSYEQYF.

This clone appeared a few times. This chain joins TRBV7-9 and TRBJ2-2; 11 bases align to TRBD2. Germline loops: CDR1 SEHNR, CDR2 FQNEAQ (reference sequence). The V segment lost 8 bases and the J segment 6 bases; nucleotides outside the gene matches: 8. CDR3 length equals 15 residues. For the CDR3, the DNA is TGTGCCAGCCCCCTCGTAGCGGGAGGGCCCGGGGAGCTGTTTTTT. It is translated as CASPLVAGGPGELFF.